What follows describes a single T cell receptor (beta chain). Assay: immunoSEQ multiplex PCR; the TCRdb copy retains only in-frame clones and omits some. The sample consists of under 2,000 clones, 20% to 25% of them appearing once. This record belongs to a study of T cells in localized non-small cell lung cancer. The TCR comes from a woman aged 35-75 years with stage III squamous cell lung carcinoma. The sequenced sample was normal lung tissue next to the tumor, obtained before any cancer treatment.

The CDR3 spells CASRTQGIYTEAFF. The CDR3 region has the DNA TGTGCCAGCCGAACCCAGGGGATTTACACTGAAGCTTTCTTT. V and J are TRBV6-8 and TRBJ1-1; perhaps TRBD1 as D (6 bases). The V gene's germline CDR1 is MNHGY and CDR2 SAAAGT. V was trimmed by 8 bases and J by 3 bases, leaving 16 bases between them. CDR3 length: 14 amino acids.